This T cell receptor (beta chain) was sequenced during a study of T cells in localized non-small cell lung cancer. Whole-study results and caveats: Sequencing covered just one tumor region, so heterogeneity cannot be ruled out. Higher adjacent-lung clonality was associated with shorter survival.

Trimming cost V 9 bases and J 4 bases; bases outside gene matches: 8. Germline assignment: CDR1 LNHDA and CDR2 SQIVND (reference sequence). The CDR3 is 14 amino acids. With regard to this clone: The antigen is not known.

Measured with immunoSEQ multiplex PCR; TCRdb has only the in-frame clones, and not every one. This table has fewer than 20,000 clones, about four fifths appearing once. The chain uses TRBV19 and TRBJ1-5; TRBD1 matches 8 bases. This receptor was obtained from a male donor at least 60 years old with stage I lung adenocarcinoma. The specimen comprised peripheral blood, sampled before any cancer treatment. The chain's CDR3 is CASKDRDGNQPQHF. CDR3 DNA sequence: TGTGCCAGCAAGGACAGGGACGGGAATCAGCCCCAGCATTTT.